This is a list of T cell receptor beta chains from one sample in a study of T cells after yellow fever vaccination. MiXCR was run by TCRdb on the 5' RACE reads, yielding one entry per CDR3 protein. The sample has about 580,000 distinct CDR3 sequences, about 17% seen once. The sequenced sample was PBMCs, obtained less than 6 days after the first yellow fever vaccination. Receptors originate from a man aged 18 to 30 who received the YFV17D yellow fever vaccine. Both conserved end residues are part of each CDR3. The D gene is left open where the match is weak. Not all rows give a size; the values are once, few, many and, for expanded clones, a class.

TRBJ1-6,TRBV6-5,TRBD1,.,14,TGTGCCAGCAGCCGTGACAGGGAAGATTCACCCCTCCACTTT,CASSRDREDSPLHF
TRBJ2-1,TRBV5-6,TRBD1,.,17,TGTGCCAGCAGCTTGGACAGGGGCCCAACTTCCTACAATGAGCAGTTCTTC,CASSLDRGPTSYNEQFF
TRBJ2-1,TRBV9,.,few,15,TGTGCCAGCAGCCGCTTCTCGGACCTTTACAATGAGCAGTTCTTC,CASSRFSDLYNEQFF
TRBJ1-2,TRBV5-1,.,many,15,TGCGCCAGCAGCCCTACGCGAGGGTTCAACAATGGCTACACCTTC,CASSPTRGFNNGYTF
TRBJ2-7,TRBV6-6,.,.,12,TGTGCCAGCAGTTCCGCGGTCAACGAGCAGTACTTC,CASSSAVNEQYF
TRBJ2-5,TRBV5-1,TRBD1,few,13,TGCGCCAGTACAACAGGGGAAAGGGAGACCCAGTACTTC,CASTTGERETQYF
TRBJ1-1,TRBV5-1,.,.,13,TGCGCCAGCAGCTTGCGGTCTGGGACTGAAGCTTTCTTT,CASSLRSGTEAFF
TRBJ1-6,TRBV5-8,.,.,11,TGTGCCAGTGTGTGGGATTCACCCCTCCACTTT,CASVWDSPLHF
TRBJ2-1,TRBV29-1,TRBD1,many,16,TGCAGCGTTGACGCGATGGACAGGGCTCTCTACAATGAGCAGTTCTTC,CSVDAMDRALYNEQFF
TRBJ1-4,TRBV6-4,.,few,15,TGTGCCAGCATCCCCCCTGCGGACAGAAGGGAAAAACTGTTTTTT,CASIPPADRREKLFF
TRBJ1-6,TRBV7-9,.,.,14,TGTGCCAGCAGCAGGCGGACCGATAATTCACCCCTCCACTTT,CASSRRTDNSPLHF
TRBJ2-3,TRBV5-4,.,few,13,TGTGCCAGCAGCGCGTGGAAGACAGATACGCAGTATTTT,CASSAWKTDTQYF
TRBJ2-1,TRBV10-3,TRBD2,few,17,TGTGCCACTCCCGGCAAGGAACTAGCGGGGGGCGACAATGAGCAGTTCTTC,CATPGKELAGGDNEQFF
TRBJ2-7,TRBV4-3,TRBD1,few,15,TGCGCCAGCAGCTATGCCGGGACAGGGCGCTACGAGCAGTACTTC,CASSYAGTGRYEQYF
TRBJ1-1,TRBV7-3,.,.,13,TGTGCCAGCAGCTTATGGGCTAACACTGAAGCTTTCTTT,CASSLWANTEAFF
TRBJ2-3,TRBV4-1,.,few,16,TGCGCCAGCAGCCACCCTCTAGGGTTGGGCACAGATACGCAGTATTTT,CASSHPLGLGTDTQYF
TRBJ2-4,TRBV7-2,.,many,13,TGTGCCAGCAGCTTGAGAGGGGAAAACATTCAGTACTTC,CASSLRGENIQYF
TRBJ1-2,TRBV9,.,few,15,TGTGCCAGCAGCGTTGGGGTCTTAGCTAACTATGGCTACACCTTC,CASSVGVLANYGYTF
TRBJ1-1,TRBV14,TRBD1,few,12,TGTGCCAGCAGCCACAGGACAGGGGGGGCTTTCTTT,CASSHRTGGAFF
TRBJ2-3,TRBV10-3,TRBD2,few,13,TGTGCCATCAGTAGGCGGGGGACAGATACGCAGTATTTT,CAISRRGTDTQYF
TRBJ2-1,TRBV29-1,.,many,11,TGCAGCGTTGAGGGGATCAATGAGCAGTTCTTC,CSVEGINEQFF
TRBJ1-6,TRBV6-2/TRBV6-3,.,many,12,TGTGCCAGCAGTTTCGGGGATTCACCCCTCCACTTT,CASSFGDSPLHF
TRBJ2-3,TRBV5-6,.,.,16,TGTGCCAGCAGCTTCCGGGGTCCGGGTGGCACAGATACGCAGTATTTT,CASSFRGPGGTDTQYF
TRBJ1-2,TRBV28,.,.,16,TGTGCCAGCACCCCAGCGGGTGCCAGTCGTATCTATGGCTACACCTTC,CASTPAGASRIYGYTF
TRBJ2-5,TRBV4-3,TRBD2,.,15,TGCGCCAGCAGCCATTGGACTAGCGGACAAGAGACCCAGTACTTC,CASSHWTSGQETQYF
TRBJ1-6,TRBV7-9,.,.,13,TGTGCCAGCAGCTTAGAGGTCCCAGCGCACCTCCACTTT,CASSLEVPAHLHF
TRBJ2-1,TRBV29-1,TRBD1,.,15,TGCAGCGTGCCCCGGGACAGGGTCTCCTACAATGAGCAGTTCTTC,CSVPRDRVSYNEQFF
TRBJ2-5,TRBV5-4,.,few,13,TGTGCCAGCAGCTCCTCTAACGAAGAGACCCAGTACTTC,CASSSSNEETQYF
TRBJ2-7,TRBV10-3,.,.,13,TGTGCCATCAGGGGTGAGGGGGGAAGCGAGCAGTACTTC,CAIRGEGGSEQYF
TRBJ2-1,TRBV2,.,few,12,TGTGCCAGCACCATAGGTTACAATGAGCAGTTCTTC,CASTIGYNEQFF
TRBJ2-6,TRBV5-1,.,.,17,TGCGCCAGCAGCTTGATAGGGTTTCTGTCTGGGGCCAACGTCCTGACTTTC,CASSLIGFLSGANVLTF
TRBJ2-3,TRBV4-1,TRBD1,.,16,TGCGCCAGCAGCCTACCTCGGGGACAGCCAACAGATACGCAGTATTTT,CASSLPRGQPTDTQYF
TRBJ2-2,TRBV5-4,TRBD1,many,15,TGTGCCAGCAGCTCCGGGACAGGGCACACCGGGGAGCTGTTTTTT,CASSSGTGHTGELFF
TRBJ2-7,TRBV15,.,few,13,TGTGCCACCAGCAGGGTAGGGGTCTACGAGCAGTACTTC,CATSRVGVYEQYF
TRBJ2-1,TRBV6-6,.,few,13,TGTGCCAGCACACAGGGATACTACAATGAGCAGTTCTTC,CASTQGYYNEQFF